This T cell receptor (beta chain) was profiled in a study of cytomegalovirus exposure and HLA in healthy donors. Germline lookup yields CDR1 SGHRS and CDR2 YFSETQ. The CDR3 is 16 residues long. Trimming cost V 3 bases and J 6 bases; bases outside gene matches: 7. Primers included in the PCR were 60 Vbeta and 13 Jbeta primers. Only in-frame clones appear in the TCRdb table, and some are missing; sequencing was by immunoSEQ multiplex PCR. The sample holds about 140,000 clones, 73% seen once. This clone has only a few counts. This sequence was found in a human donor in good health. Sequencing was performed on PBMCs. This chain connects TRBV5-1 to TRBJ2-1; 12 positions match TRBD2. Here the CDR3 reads CASSSRLAGVSNEQFF. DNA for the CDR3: TGCGCCAGCAGCTCCCGACTAGCGGGAGTTAGCAATGAGCAGTTCTTC.